Presented here are 27 T cell receptor beta chains from one specimen sequenced in a study of blood T cell repertoires in COVID-19. Method: immunoSEQ multiplex PCR; TCRdb's copy keeps in-frame clones and lacks some. Found here are approximately 380,000 clones, more than 85% of them singletons; the top ten hold 0.8% to 0.9%. The sample consisted of PBMCs or T cells enriched from blood (not recorded which). Receptor source: a woman between 40 and 55 years old who had been exposed to COVID-19.

The genes are TRBV2 and TRBJ1-5, with D possibly matching TRBD1 (5 bases). This CDR3 contains 15 residues. CDR1 SNHLY and CDR2 FYNNEI come from the germline V gene. Deletions cut 5 bases from V and 2 bases from J, with 13 bases between. The CDR3 region has the DNA TGTGCCAGCAGTAACCAGGGAAGCGGCAATCAGCCCCAGCATTTT. This encodes CASSNQGSGNQPQHF.

The CDR3 loop is CATSPGEGHSSYEQYF. The DNA for the CDR3 is TGTGCCACCAGCCCCGGGGAGGGGCATTCGAGCTACGAGCAGTACTTC. V is TRBV24-1 and J is TRBJ2-7, with 7 nucleotides matching TRBD2. V shed 7 bases and J 3 bases; nucleotides not matched to a gene: 14. The germline V gene encodes CDR1 KGHDR and CDR2 SFDVKD. The CDR3 runs to 16 residues.

The rearrangement joins TRBV6-4 to TRBJ1-1, with D unclear. CDR1 is MRHNA and CDR2 is SNTAGT in the germline V gene. The CDR3 is 13 residues long. With 6 bases removed from V and 4 bases from J, the gap between germline ends came to 12 bases. The CDR3 sequence is CASSWAFGTEAFF. The CDR3 coding sequence is TGTGCCAGCAGCTGGGCATTTGGCACTGAAGCTTTCTTT.

The V call is TRBV15, the J call TRBJ2-2, with 8 bases lining up with TRBD2. This CDR3 has 19 amino acids. Unmatched junction bases numbered 16, after V lost 4 bases and J lost 3 bases. Germline CDR1 is LNHNV and CDR2 is YYDKDF (reference sequence). The CDR3 spells CATSTFPATRAGDTGELFF. CDR3 sequence (DNA): TGTGCCACCAGCACCTTCCCGGCCACACGAGCGGGAGACACCGGGGAGCTGTTTTTT.

This clone was counted once. CDR3 residues: CSVQKTGPQTQYF. The CDR3 coding sequence is TGCAGCGTCCAGAAGACAGGGCCTCAGACCCAGTACTTC. The chain links TRBV29-1 to TRBJ2-5; 7 bases line up with TRBD1. J was trimmed by 6 bases and V by 6 bases; bases with no gene match: 10. Germline loops: CDR1 SQVTM, CDR2 ANQGSEA. The CDR3 has 13 residues.

J is TRBJ1-4 and V is TRBV7-2; D is possibly TRBD1 (5 bases). The germline V and J ends were trimmed by 5 bases and 2 bases, with 9 bases remaining between them. The germline gives CDR1 SGHTA, CDR2 FQGNSA. This CDR3 is built from 14 residues. CDR3: CASSPHRTNEKLFF. The CDR3 DNA reads TGTGCCAGCAGCCCCCACAGGACTAATGAAAAACTGTTTTTT.

The CDR3 protein is CASSLGQGADNYGYTF. CDR3 sequence (DNA): TGTGCCAGCAGCTTGGGACAGGGGGCCGATAACTATGGCTACACCTTC. The rearrangement joins TRBV11-3 to TRBJ1-2; the match to TRBD1 covers 12 bases. Unmatched junction bases numbered 3, after V lost 3 bases and J lost 1 base. The germline CDR1 and CDR2 sequences are SGHNT and YENEEA. The CDR3 spans 16 residues.

V is TRBV2 and J is TRBJ2-5, with 7 positions matching TRBD2. This CDR3 contains 16 residues. The trim removed 6 bases at V and 3 bases at J, leaving 13 bases unmatched. The germline V gene encodes CDR1 SNHLY and CDR2 FYNNEI. CDR3 protein: CASRTATSYTKETQYF. The CDR3 DNA reads TGTGCCAGCAGAACGGCGACTAGCTATACAAAAGAGACCCAGTACTTC.

This chain uses TRBV7-2 with TRBJ1-4; tentative D call: TRBD1 (6 bases). Germline lookup yields CDR1 SGHTA and CDR2 FQGNSA. Trimming removed 5 bases from V and 7 bases from J, with 14 bases in between. The CDR3 consists of 14 residues. The CDR3 sequence is CASSRRGGGEKLFF. The DNA of the CDR3 is TGTGCCAGCAGCCGCAGGGGTGGGGGTGAAAAACTGTTTTTT. The whole variable domain, filled in from reference TRBV7-2 and TRBJ1-4, reads GAGVSQSPSNKVTEKGKDVELRCDPISGHTALYWYRQSLGQGLEFLIYFQGNSAPDKSGLPSDRFSAERTGGSVSTLTIQRTQQEDSAVYLCASSRRGGGEKLFFGSGTQLSVL.

The rearrangement uses TRBV12-2 and TRBJ1-3; TRBD1 is the table's D call, not checked against the DNA. TRBV12-2 is a pseudogene segment. This CDR3 region has 17 residues. Here the CDR3 reads CASRLLPRGQGGNTIYF. The CDR3 DNA sequence: TGTGCAAGTCGCTTATTGCCCCGGGGACAGGGTGGAAACACCATATATTTT.

The chain has TRBV10-2 and TRBJ2-5, with 9 positions matching TRBD1. CDR1 and CDR2 (germline): WSHSY, SAAADI. CDR3 length: 16 residues. Trimming cost V 6 bases and J 4 bases; bases outside gene matches: 12. The CDR3 loop reads CASSPRQGGNIETQYF. The CDR3 DNA reads as TGCGCCAGCAGCCCGCGACAGGGGGGAAATATAGAGACCCAGTACTTC.

The chain links TRBV15 to TRBJ1-4; tentative D call: TRBD1 (6 bases). Germline CDR1 is LNHNV and CDR2 is YYDKDF (reference sequence). The CDR3 sequence is 16 residues long. V dropped 2 bases and J dropped 0 bases, with 10 bases sitting between them. The CDR3 reads CATSRLNRATNEKLFF. The CDR3 DNA follows: TGTGCCACCAGCAGACTGAACAGGGCAACTAATGAAAAACTGTTTTTT.

The chain recombines TRBV12-3 or TRBV12-4 with TRBJ1-2; D uncertain. Trimming removed 1 base from V and 3 bases from J, with 6 bases in between. The CDR3 runs 13 residues. CDR3 residues: CASSLGRDYGYTF. The CDR3, as DNA: TGTGCCAGCAGTTTAGGTCGGGACTATGGCTACACCTTC.

The CDR3 region has the DNA TGTGCCAGCAGCTCGGACAGCCAGAACACCGGGGAGCTGTTTTTT. As protein: CASSSDSQNTGELFF. The chain couples TRBV5-4 to TRBJ2-2; D may be TRBD1 (6 bases). From germline, CDR1 is SGHNT and CDR2 YYREEE (reference sequence). Trimming removed 3 bases at V and 1 base at J, with 10 bases between. The CDR3 sequence is 15 residues long.

V is TRBV3-1 (or the pseudogene TRBV3-2) and J is TRBJ1-1; perhaps TRBD1 as D (5 bases). The V and J ends lost 3 bases and 6 bases respectively, with 11 bases between them. Germline V gives CDR1 LGHDT, CDR2 YNNKEL (reference sequence). This CDR3 is built from 13 residues. CDR3 sequence reads: CASSHYGGAEAFF. As DNA, the CDR3 is TGTGCCAGCAGCCATTACGGGGGTGCTGAAGCTTTCTTT.

V usage is TRBV12-3 or TRBV12-4 and J usage is TRBJ2-2; the match to TRBD1 covers 7 bases. V shed 5 bases and J 5 bases; nucleotides not matched to a gene: 2. The CDR3 is 13 amino acids. CDR3 region: CASSRQGTGELFF. The CDR3 nucleotides read TGTGCCAGCAGTCGACAGGGTACCGGGGAGCTGTTTTTT.

The chain combines TRBV19 with TRBJ2-1; 12 bases align to TRBD2. The CDR3 consists of 16 residues. Per the germline V gene, CDR1 is LNHDA and CDR2 is SQIVND (reference sequence). V was pared by 2 bases and J by 2 bases, with 1 base of the junction left unmatched. This CDR3 reads CASSIRTSGTYNEQFF. The CDR3 nucleotides read TGTGCCAGTAGTATAAGGACTAGCGGGACCTACAATGAGCAGTTCTTC.

This chain links TRBV27 with TRBJ1-1; maybe TRBD1 (5 bases). The CDR3 covers 14 residues. Per germline, CDR1 MNHEY and CDR2 SMNVEV (reference sequence). V gave up 6 bases and J gave up 1 base, with 12 bases separating them. The CDR3 DNA reads as TGTGCCAGCAGGCCGGAGGGGAGGAACACTGAAGCTTTCTTT. It translates to CASRPEGRNTEAFF.

The rearrangement joins TRBV4-1 to TRBJ1-2; no reliable D call. CDR3 size: 14 residues. The germline CDR1 and CDR2 sequences are MGHRA and YSYEKL. With 0 bases removed from V and 6 bases from J, the gap between germline ends came to 11 bases. CDR3 DNA: TGCGCCAGCAGCCAAGATCGGTCATCGAATGGCTACACCTTC. Its translation: CASSQDRSSNGYTF.

The V and J genes are TRBV9 and TRBJ2-3; 8 bases map to TRBD2. Trimming removed 4 bases from V and 2 bases from J; junction bases left unmatched: 15. This CDR3 is 18 amino acids long. Germline lookup yields CDR1 SGDLS and CDR2 YYNGEE. CDR3 amino acids: CASSTQGSGRGHTDTQYF. The CDR3 DNA sequence: TGTGCCAGCAGCACCCAGGGCAGCGGGAGAGGCCACACAGATACGCAGTATTTT.

The chain recombines TRBV5-1 with TRBJ2-1; maybe TRBD2 (7 bases). This CDR3 region has 13 residues. Germline V CDR1 and CDR2: SGHRS, YFSETQ. V lost 6 bases and J lost 9, with 16 bases in between. As DNA, the CDR3 is TGCGCCAGCACCAGGGAGGGGGTCGGTGAGCAGTTCTTC. This translates into CASTREGVGEQFF.

The chain carries TRBV5-6 and TRBJ2-1; 7 bases are a match to TRBD1. The germline gives CDR1 SGHDT, CDR2 YYEEEE. This CDR3 spans 16 amino acids. Germline trimming cut 0 bases from V and 8 bases from J; bases unmatched to any gene: 11. CDR3 DNA sequence: TGTGCCAGCAGCTTGGTGTGGGACACTCAGGGGGATGAGCAGTTCTTC. As protein: CASSLVWDTQGDEQFF.

The genes are TRBV6-5 and TRBJ2-1, with 7 nucleotides matching TRBD1. The CDR3 totals 15 residues. CDR1 and CDR2 (germline): MNHEY, SVGAGI. V shed 6 bases and J 6 bases; nucleotides not matched to a gene: 11. CDR3 in DNA: TGTGCCAGCAGCAACCGGGACAGACGCTTCAATGAGCAGTTCTTC. Its translation is CASSNRDRRFNEQFF.

This clone has a handful of counts. The rearrangement uses TRBV30 and TRBJ2-1; 9 bases match TRBD1. V gave up 3 bases and J gave up 6 bases; unmatched junction bases: 9. This CDR3 region has 15 residues. CDR1 GTSNPN and CDR2 SVGIG come from the germline V gene (reference sequence). The CDR3 sequence: CAWRRGTGSFNEQFF. The CDR3 nucleotides are TGTGCCTGGAGACGGGGGACAGGGTCGTTCAATGAGCAGTTCTTC. The whole variable domain, filled in from reference TRBV30 and TRBJ2-1, reads SQTIHQWPATLVQPVGSPLSLECTVEGTSNPNLYWYRQAAGRGLQLLFYSVGIGQISSEVPQNLSASRPQDRQFILSSKKLLLSDSGFYLCAWRRGTGSFNEQFFGPGTRLTVL.

This clone showed up just once. The chain employs TRBV12-3 or TRBV12-4 and TRBJ1-2, with a weak D call TRBD1 (6 bases). CDR3 length: 11 residues. With 6 bases removed from V and 8 bases from J, the gap between germline ends came to 10 bases. CDR3 coding DNA: TGTGCCAGCAGACGGGACACCGGCTACACCTTC. This sequence encodes CASRRDTGYTF.

This rearrangement joins TRBV19 to TRBJ2-1; 8 nucleotides align to TRBD2. Trimming cost V 2 bases and J 3 bases; bases outside gene matches: 6. Germline V CDR1 and CDR2: LNHDA, SQIVND (reference sequence). This CDR3 has 16 amino acids. The CDR3 coding sequence is TGTGCCAGTAGTATACCACCGGGACTAGACTACAATGAGCAGTTCTTC. This codes for CASSIPPGLDYNEQFF.

This chain uses TRBV7-8 with TRBJ1-2; D is uncertain. The V gene's germline CDR1 is SGHVS and CDR2 FQNEAQ. The V end lost 1 base, the J end lost 0 bases, and 15 bases lay between the germline ends. The CDR3 sequence is 17 residues long. The CDR3 spells CASSLVARPSTNYGYTF. Here the CDR3 DNA reads TGTGCCAGCAGCTTAGTAGCACGGCCCTCCACTAACTATGGCTACACCTTC.